One and the same sample provided the 30 T cell receptor beta chains below, sequenced in a study of blood T cell repertoires in COVID-19. The protocol was immunoSEQ multiplex PCR, while the TCRdb copy is restricted to in-frame clones and leaves out a portion. The sample records about 62,000 clones, around 89% being singletons. Sequenced: peripheral blood. These receptors all come from an older woman with COVID-19, enrolled during active disease.

This clone was detected a few times. This chain connects TRBV2 to TRBJ2-5, with D tentatively TRBD1 (6 bases). The germline CDR1 and CDR2 sequences are SNHLY and FYNNEI. This CDR3 contains 12 residues. V shed 5 bases and J shed 5 bases, with 9 bases lying between them. CDR3: CASSSRGETQYF. In nucleotides, the CDR3 is TGTGCCAGCAGTTCGAGGGGGGAGACCCAGTACTTC.

The V gene is TRBV6-5, the J gene TRBJ1-1; possible D gene TRBD1, 6 bases. The V gene lost 7 bases and the J gene lost 3 bases, with 15 bases spanning the gap. Germline V gene data show CDR1 as MNHEY and CDR2 as SVGAGI. There are 14 residues in the CDR3. The CDR3 DNA is TGTGCCAGCAACCGGGCAGGGGTGTACACTGAAGCTTTCTTT. Its protein product is CASNRAGVYTEAFF.

CDR3 nucleotides: TGTGCCAGCAGTTACTCACGGGGGGCCACTGAAGCTTTCTTT. Its protein product is CASSYSRGATEAFF. The chain links TRBV6-2 or TRBV6-3 to TRBJ1-1, with a tentative D call TRBD1 (6 bases). Germline values: CDR1 MNHEY, CDR2 SVGEGT. The CDR3 totals 14 residues. Trimming removed 0 bases from V and 4 bases from J, with 9 bases in between.

Here the CDR3 reads CASSYRTGNTEAFF. DNA for the CDR3: TGTGCCAGCAGTTACCGGACAGGGAACACTGAAGCTTTCTTT. The gene calls are TRBV2 and TRBJ1-1, with TRBD1 matching 7 bases. With 5 bases clipped from V and 1 base from J, the junction kept 4 bases outside the gene matches. CDR3 length equals 14 residues. From germline, CDR1 is SNHLY and CDR2 FYNNEI. The variable domain in full, with the rest retrieved from reference TRBV2 and TRBJ1-1, is EPEVTQTPSHQVTQMGQEVILRCVPISNHLYFYWYRQILGQKVEFLVSFYNNEISEKSEIFDDQFSVERPDGSNFTLKIRSTKLEDSAMYFCASSYRTGNTEAFFGQGTRLTVV.

The chain uses TRBV6-5 and TRBJ1-4, with 8 bases identical to TRBD1. V trimming: 0 bases; J trimming: 8 bases; junction bases outside the gene matches: 8. Germline V CDR1 and CDR2: MNHEY, SVGAGI. This CDR3 spans 16 amino acids. The CDR3 sequence: CASSYSVAGGREKLFF. DNA for the CDR3: TGTGCCAGCAGTTACTCGGTGGCAGGGGGCAGGGAAAAACTGTTTTTT.

The CDR3 nucleotides read TGTGCCAGCAGCACCTCGACCGGGAACTATGGCTACACCTTC. This encodes CASSTSTGNYGYTF. This chain uses TRBV7-2 with TRBJ1-2, with no clear D. Looked up from germline, CDR1 is SGHTA and CDR2 is FQGNSA. CDR3 size: 14 residues. V lost 5 bases and J lost 2, with 12 bases in between.

The V and J genes are TRBV5-5 and TRBJ2-1; 11 nucleotides line up with TRBD2. J lost 5 bases, V lost 3 bases, and 7 bases had no gene match. The CDR3 is made up of 16 amino acids. From germline, CDR1 is SGHKS and CDR2 YYEKEE (reference sequence). CDR3 in DNA: TGTGCCAGCAGCTGGAGGGGGACTAGCGGCCACAATGAGCAGTTCTTC. It translates to CASSWRGTSGHNEQFF.

The V gene is TRBV5-6, the J gene TRBJ1-2; 8 bases are shared with TRBD1. This CDR3 is built from 16 residues. Germline V lookup: CDR1 SGHDT, CDR2 YYEEEE. The ends lost 5 bases at V and 1 base at J; junction bases unmatched: 10. The CDR3 region has the DNA TGTGCCAGCAGTTCCGACAGGGGCTCCTTTAACTATGGCTACACCTTC. Translated, it gives CASSSDRGSFNYGYTF.

This chain uses TRBV30 with TRBJ1-6; 8 bases align to TRBD1. This CDR3 is 15 amino acids long. Losses at the gene ends were 2 bases for V and 10 bases for J; bases not matched to a gene: 10. The V gene's germline CDR1 is GTSNPN and CDR2 SVGIG (reference sequence). As DNA, the CDR3 is TGTGCCTGGAGTCTAATAGGACAGGGTGAATCACCCCTCCACTTT. This encodes CAWSLIGQGESPLHF.

The chain is built from TRBV9 and TRBJ1-1; a weak D match, TRBD1 (6 bases). The CDR3 is 16 residues long. Trimming stripped 3 bases from V and 1 base from J, with 16 bases between. In germline, CDR1 is SGDLS, CDR2 YYNGEE. Here the CDR3 DNA reads TGTGCCAGCAGCGCAACCCTGGGGGGGCCGAACACTGAAGCTTTCTTT. Translating it yields CASSATLGGPNTEAFF.

For this clone: An end of the junction differs from the germline gene, which may be a read error. This chain connects TRBV12-3 or TRBV12-4 to TRBJ1-1, with no clear D. This CDR3 spans 10 amino acids. The CDR3 DNA reads TGCACCTTACAGAACACTGAAGCTTTCTTT. Its protein is CTLQNTEAFF.

This chain joins TRBV5-1 and TRBJ1-1; 7 bases agree with TRBD1. V lost 4 bases to trimming and J lost 6 bases; unmatched junction nucleotides: 15. CDR1 is SGHRS, CDR2 YFSETQ, per germline. This CDR3 spans 16 amino acids. The DNA for the CDR3 is TGCGCCAGCAGCCCAAAGGACAGGCATGCCTCCCCTGAAGCTTTCTTT. It encodes CASSPKDRHASPEAFF.

This clone occurred once. The chain joins TRBV10-3 to TRBJ2-2, with a weak D call TRBD1 (6 bases). V was cut by 2 bases and J by 0 bases, with 10 bases left in between. The germline CDR1 and CDR2 sequences are ENHRY and SYGVKD. The CDR3 consists of 16 residues. CDR3 sequence: CAISEKEGANTGELFF. The CDR3 DNA reads as TGTGCCATCAGTGAGAAAGAGGGGGCGAACACCGGGGAGCTGTTTTTT.

The V and J genes are TRBV6-6 and TRBJ1-5, with 7 nucleotides matching TRBD1. This CDR3 region has 14 residues. The V gene end was trimmed by 2 bases and the J gene end by 4 bases; junction bases not matched to a gene: 2. Germline values: CDR1 MNHNY, CDR2 SVGAGI (reference sequence). This CDR3 reads CASSYQQGNQPQHF. CDR3 bases: TGTGCCAGCAGTTACCAACAGGGGAATCAGCCCCAGCATTTT.

The chain uses TRBV5-1 and TRBJ1-6; perhaps TRBD1 as D (6 bases). This CDR3 comprises 19 residues. Trimming removed 4 bases at V and 5 bases at J, with 25 bases between. Germline lookup yields CDR1 SGHRS and CDR2 YFSETQ. The CDR3 DNA sequence: TGCGCCAGCAGCCCCGGTTACAGGGCAAATTACCAGAATAATTCACCCCTCCACTTT. Residues: CASSPGYRANYQNNSPLHF.

The V call is TRBV7-8, the J call TRBJ2-7; no clear D. Germline values: CDR1 SGHVS, CDR2 FQNEAQ. V was pared by 5 bases and J by 7 bases, with 9 bases between. CDR3 length: 11 amino acids. CDR3 DNA sequence: TGTGCCAGCAGCCCCCTATGGGAGCAGTACTTC. Protein product: CASSPLWEQYF.

The V call is TRBV5-1, the J call TRBJ1-1; D gene uncertain. In germline, CDR1 is SGHRS, CDR2 YFSETQ. The CDR3 extends over 16 amino acids. Deletions cut 2 bases from V and 0 bases from J, with 14 bases between. As DNA, the CDR3 is TGCGCCAGCAGCTTTGGGAGTTGGAGCATGAACACTGAAGCTTTCTTT. This translates into CASSFGSWSMNTEAFF.

This rearrangement joins TRBV2 to TRBJ1-3; maybe TRBD1 (6 bases). The V gene lost 9 bases and the J gene lost 4 bases, with 19 bases spanning the gap. Germline V gene lookup returns CDR1 SNHLY and CDR2 FYNNEI. This CDR3 is built from 15 residues. CDR3 nucleotides: TGTGCCAGTAGCGGAGGGGGGAGGGACGGAAACACCATATATTTT. It specifies CASSGGGRDGNTIYF.

The CDR3 region has the DNA TGTGCCAGCAGCTTGGGGACAGGGGGCGCGTACGAGCAGTACTTC. Translating gives CASSLGTGGAYEQYF. V and J are TRBV7-6 and TRBJ2-7; 12 nucleotides agree with TRBD1. CDR1 and CDR2 (germline): SGHVS, FNYEAQ. Trimming removed 3 bases from V and 4 bases from J; junction bases left unmatched: 4. The CDR3 loop spans 15 amino acids.

The V and J genes are TRBV27 and TRBJ1-1; D remains ambiguous. This CDR3 is 14 amino acids long. V was clipped by 8 bases and J by 1 base, with 14 bases between them. CDR1 and CDR2 (germline): MNHEY, SMNVEV (reference sequence). As DNA, the CDR3 is TGTGCCAGCCGCCCCAGAGGAGGGAACACTGAAGCTTTCTTT. Its translation is CASRPRGGNTEAFF.

This chain links TRBV6-4 with TRBJ2-1; D not certain. This CDR3 has 13 residues. V shed 0 bases and J shed 8 bases, with 8 bases lying between them. Germline CDR1 is MRHNA and CDR2 is SNTAGT. Written as DNA, the CDR3 is TGTGCCAGCAGTGACTCAGAGGTGGATGAGCAGTTCTTC. Residues: CASSDSEVDEQFF.

The chain's CDR3 is CATSEAGPRSSGNTIYF. The CDR3 nucleotides read TGTGCCACCAGTGAGGCGGGACCCCGGAGCTCTGGAAACACCATATATTTT. The rearrangement joins TRBV24-1 to TRBJ1-3; possible D gene TRBD1, 5 bases. CDR3 length: 17 amino acids. Germline V gives CDR1 KGHDR, CDR2 SFDVKD. V was clipped by 4 bases and J by 0 bases, with 15 bases between them.

The chain is built from TRBV7-9 and TRBJ2-3; possibly TRBD2 for D (6 bases). The V end was cut by 5 bases, the J end by 0 bases, with 12 bases between. The V gene's germline CDR1 is SEHNR and CDR2 FQNEAQ (reference sequence). This CDR3 has 15 residues. The CDR3 coding sequence is TGTGCCAGCAGCCCGGCTAGCGACAGCACAGATACGCAGTATTTT. Its translation is CASSPASDSTDTQYF.

The rearrangement links TRBV4-1 to TRBJ2-2; D might be TRBD2 (6 bases). Germline V gives CDR1 MGHRA, CDR2 YSYEKL. CDR3 length: 16 residues. Trimming cost V 3 bases and J 0 bases, with 11 bases left between them. CDR3 in amino acids: CASSQFSGTNTGELFF. DNA of the CDR3: TGCGCCAGCAGCCAGTTTAGCGGAACGAACACCGGGGAGCTGTTTTTT.

This clone showed up just once. The genes are TRBV12-3 or TRBV12-4 and TRBJ1-5, with no clear D. The CDR3 has 12 residues. The V and J ends lost 4 bases and 5 bases respectively, with 6 bases between them. The CDR3: CASSSPDQPQHF. Written as DNA, the CDR3 is TGTGCCAGCAGTTCCCCGGATCAGCCCCAGCATTTT.

This chain uses TRBV5-1 with TRBJ1-2; 9 bases are shared with TRBD1. The CDR3 runs 15 residues. Germline V gives CDR1 SGHRS, CDR2 YFSETQ. After removal of 0 bases from V and 6 bases from J, the junction contained 6 bases not matched to a gene. For the CDR3, the DNA is TGCGCCAGCAGCTTGGATGGGACAGGGTCGGATGGCTACACCTTC. This sequence encodes CASSLDGTGSDGYTF.

A few counts support this clone. The rearrangement links TRBV7-3 to TRBJ1-2; D perhaps matches TRBD1 (6 bases). Trimming left V 2 bases short and J 0 bases short, with 16 bases between. The CDR3 totals 17 residues. Germline CDR1 is SGHTA and CDR2 is FQGTGA. This chain's CDR3 is CASSLFPGQQANYGYTF. In nucleotides, the CDR3 is TGTGCCAGCAGCTTATTCCCTGGACAGCAAGCTAACTATGGCTACACCTTC.

The J gene is TRBJ1-2, the V gene TRBV28; tentative D call: TRBD1 (5 bases). The CDR3 sequence is 15 residues long. V shed 2 bases and J shed 1 base, with 11 bases lying between them. From germline, CDR1 is MDHEN and CDR2 SYDVKM. Here the CDR3 reads CASSLVGGYNYGYTF. The CDR3 region has the DNA TGTGCCAGCAGTTTAGTCGGGGGGTATAACTATGGCTACACCTTC.

The CDR3 bases are TGTGCCAGCAGCCTAGAACCGGGTGCCACTGAAGCTTTCTTT. Translation: CASSLEPGATEAFF. V gene TRBV7-8 combines with J gene TRBJ1-1, with no clear D. V was clipped by 5 bases and J by 4 bases, with 14 bases between them. Germline assignment: CDR1 SGHVS and CDR2 FQNEAQ. The CDR3 is made up of 14 amino acids.

V is TRBV30 and J is TRBJ2-1, with 7 bases lining up with TRBD2. CDR3 length: 13 amino acids. V gave up 0 bases and J gave up 10 bases; unmatched junction bases: 6. The V gene's germline CDR1 is GTSNPN and CDR2 SVGIG (reference sequence). CDR3 DNA: TGTGCCTGGAGTGTAGACTCAGCGGGAGAGCAGTTCTTC. Its translation is CAWSVDSAGEQFF.